This T cell receptor beta chain was retrieved from a study of T cells in tuberculosis. Study background: IGRA-negative adolescents, IGRA-positive adolescents with latent tuberculosis and adults with active tuberculosis formed this South African cohort.

In germline, CDR1 is MNHEY, CDR2 SVGAGI. V dropped 3 bases and J dropped 0 bases, with 9 bases sitting between them. CDR3 length equals 14 residues. The assay was immunoSEQ multiplex PCR, and TCRdb's table has in-frame clones only and misses some. There are about 35,000 clones in the sample; 93% occur only once, and roughly 7% lies in the top ten. This sequence joins TRBV6-5 and TRBJ2-7; no clear D gene. The material sequenced was PBMCs. This TCR came from a donor under 30 with latent tuberculosis or without tuberculosis infection. The CDR3 DNA sequence: TGTGCCAGCAGTTATGGCCGCCGCTCCTACGAGCAGTACTTC. This sequence encodes CASSYGRRSYEQYF.